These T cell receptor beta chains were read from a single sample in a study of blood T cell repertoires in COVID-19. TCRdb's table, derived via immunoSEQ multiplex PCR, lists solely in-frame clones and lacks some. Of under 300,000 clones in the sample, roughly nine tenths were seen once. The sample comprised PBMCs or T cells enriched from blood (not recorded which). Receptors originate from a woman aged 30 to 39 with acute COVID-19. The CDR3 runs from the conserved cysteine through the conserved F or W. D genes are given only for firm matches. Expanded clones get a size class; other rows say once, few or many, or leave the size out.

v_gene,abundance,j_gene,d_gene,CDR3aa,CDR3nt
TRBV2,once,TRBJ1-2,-,CASSEALGPGGSNYGYTF,TGTGCCAGCAGTGAAGCGCTTGGCCCGGGGGGCAGTAACTATGGCTACACCTTC
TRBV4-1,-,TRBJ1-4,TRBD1,CASSQDTGTGWEKLFF,TGCGCCAGCAGCCAAGATACCGGGACAGGGTGGGAAAAACTGTTTTTT
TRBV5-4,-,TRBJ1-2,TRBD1,CASSTGTGTQDYGYTF,TGTGCCAGCAGCACCGGGACAGGGACACAAGACTATGGCTACACCTTC
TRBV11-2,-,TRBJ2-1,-,CASSLGLDEQFF,TGTGCCAGCAGCTTAGGCCTAGATGAGCAGTTCTTC
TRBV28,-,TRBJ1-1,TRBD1,CASRRQGPPEAFF,TGTGCCAGCAGACGACAGGGCCCCCCTGAAGCTTTCTTT
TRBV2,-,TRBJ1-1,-,CASNPGGSNTEAFF,TGTGCCAGCAACCCGGGGGGGTCGAACACTGAAGCTTTCTTT
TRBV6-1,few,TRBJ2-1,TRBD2,CASSEGWTSGSNEQFF,TGTGCCAGCAGTGAAGGGTGGACTAGCGGAAGCAATGAGCAGTTCTTC
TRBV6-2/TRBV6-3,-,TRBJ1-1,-,CASSSHNTGGTEAFF,TGTGCCAGCAGTTCCCACAACACCGGCGGCACTGAAGCTTTCTTT
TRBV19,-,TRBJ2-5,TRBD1,CASSQTGGQETQYF,TGTGCCAGTAGCCAAACAGGGGGGCAAGAGACCCAGTACTTC
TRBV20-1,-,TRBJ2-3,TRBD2,CSASRTSASTDTQYF,TGCAGTGCTAGTCGGACTAGCGCGAGCACAGATACGCAGTATTTT
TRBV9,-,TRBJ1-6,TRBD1,CASSPGTGRSPLHF,TGTGCCAGCAGCCCCGGGACAGGGAGATCACCCCTCCACTTT
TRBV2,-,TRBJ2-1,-,CASSGNVLAGNEQFF,TGTGCCAGCAGCGGTAATGTACTCGCAGGCAATGAGCAGTTCTTC
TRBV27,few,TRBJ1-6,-,CASRPLGDSYNSPLHF,TGTGCCAGCAGACCTTTAGGGGACTCCTATAATTCACCCCTCCACTTT
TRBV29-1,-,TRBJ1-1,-,CSFIGVNTEAFF,TGCAGCTTTATAGGAGTGAACACTGAAGCTTTCTTT
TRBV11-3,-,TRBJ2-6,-,CASSGGSSGANVLTF,TGTGCCAGCAGCGGCGGGTCCTCTGGGGCCAACGTCCTGACTTTC
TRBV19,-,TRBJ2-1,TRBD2,CATAERETTYNEQFF,TGTGCCACGGCGGAGCGGGAGACCACCTACAATGAGCAGTTCTTC
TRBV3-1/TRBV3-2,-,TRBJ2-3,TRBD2,CASSRNSGGGDTQYF,TGTGCCAGCAGCCGCAATAGCGGGGGGGGAGATACGCAGTATTTT
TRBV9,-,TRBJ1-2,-,CASSGRPGARLKGYTF,TGTGCCAGCAGCGGACGTCCAGGGGCTAGATTAAAAGGCTACACCTTC
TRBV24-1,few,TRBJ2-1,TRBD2,CATSEGVRREGSSYNEQFF,TGTGCCACCAGTGAGGGGGTACGGCGGGAGGGGAGCTCCTACAATGAGCAGTTCTTC
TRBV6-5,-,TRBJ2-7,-,CASSYDPGGRYEQYF,TGTGCCAGCAGTTACGATCCGGGGGGCCGGTACGAGCAGTACTTC
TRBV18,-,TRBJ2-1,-,CASSRKEGNGEQFF,TGTGCCAGCTCACGGAAGGAGGGGAACGGTGAGCAGTTCTTC
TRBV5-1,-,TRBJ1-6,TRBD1,CASSLSQGASYNSPLHF,TGCGCCAGCAGCTTATCCCAGGGGGCCTCCTATAATTCACCCCTCCACTTT
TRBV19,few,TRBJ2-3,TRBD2,CASSIEASGVTDTQYF,TGTGCCAGTAGTATTGAGGCTAGCGGGGTAACAGATACGCAGTATTTT
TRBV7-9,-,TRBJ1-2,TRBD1,CASSSGTGPQGYGYTF,TGTGCCAGCAGCTCCGGGACAGGACCTCAGGGCTATGGCTACACCTTC
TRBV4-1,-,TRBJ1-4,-,CASSQESGGRYEKLFF,TGCGCCAGCAGCCAAGAATCCGGGGGAAGGTATGAAAAACTGTTTTTT
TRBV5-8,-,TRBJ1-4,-,CASSLGGRVDEKLFF,TGTGCCAGCAGCTTGGGGGGCAGGGTTGACGAAAAACTGTTTTTT
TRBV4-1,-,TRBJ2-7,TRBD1,CASSHLEGARYEQYF,TGCGCCAGCAGCCATCTCGAGGGGGCGCGTTACGAGCAGTACTTC
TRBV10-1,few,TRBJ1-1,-,CASSRGSWDTEAFF,TGCGCCAGCTCTAGGGGCTCCTGGGACACTGAAGCTTTCTTT
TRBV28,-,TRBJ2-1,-,CASSVPEEDEQFF,TGTGCCAGCAGTGTCCCAGAGGAGGATGAGCAGTTCTTC
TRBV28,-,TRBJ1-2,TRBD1,CASSSDRGRVGYTF,TGTGCCAGCAGTTCGGACAGGGGGCGCGTGGGCTACACCTTC
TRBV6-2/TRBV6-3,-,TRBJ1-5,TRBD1,CASSSRTGGIQPQHF,TGTGCCAGCAGTTCTCGGACAGGGGGCATTCAGCCCCAGCATTTT
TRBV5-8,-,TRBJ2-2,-,CASSPVRGNTGELFF,TGTGCCAGCAGCCCGGTTAGGGGGAACACCGGGGAGCTGTTTTTT
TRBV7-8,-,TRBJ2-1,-,CASSLSSRPYNEQFF,TGTGCCAGCAGCTTATCTAGCCGCCCCTACAATGAGCAGTTCTTC
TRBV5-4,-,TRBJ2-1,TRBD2,CASSLAAGGYNEQFF,TGTGCCAGCAGCTTGGCGGCGGGAGGTTATAATGAGCAGTTCTTC
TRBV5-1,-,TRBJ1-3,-,CASSPEEATNTIYF,TGCGCCAGCAGCCCGGAGGAGGCCACAAACACCATATATTTT
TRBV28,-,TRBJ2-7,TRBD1,CASSLGQGAYEQYF,TGTGCCAGCAGTTTAGGACAGGGGGCCTACGAGCAGTACTTC
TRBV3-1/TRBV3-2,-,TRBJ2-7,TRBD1,CASSQRTGLREQYF,TGTGCCAGCAGCCAGAGGACAGGGCTAAGGGAGCAGTACTTC
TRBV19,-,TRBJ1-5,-,CASSFLPSRTQPQHF,TGTGCCAGTAGTTTCCTTCCATCGCGGACACAGCCCCAGCATTTT
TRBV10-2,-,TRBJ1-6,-,CASSESHSNSPLHF,TGCGCCAGCAGTGAGTCCCACAGCAATTCACCCCTCCACTTT
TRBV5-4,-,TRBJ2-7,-,CASSEQGVAAYEQYF,TGTGCCAGCAGCGAGCAGGGCGTCGCGGCCTACGAGCAGTACTTC
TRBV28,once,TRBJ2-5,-,CASSIASGETQYF,TGTGCCAGCTCCATAGCGTCTGGGGAGACCCAGTACTTC
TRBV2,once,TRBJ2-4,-,CASSESLLLAKNIQYF,TGTGCCAGCAGTGAGTCACTTCTACTAGCCAAAAACATTCAGTACTTC
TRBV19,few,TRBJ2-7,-,CASSSRTQGINEQYF,TGTGCCAGTAGTAGTCGGACTCAGGGGATCAACGAGCAGTACTTC
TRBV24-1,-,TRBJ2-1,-,CATPIGARGNEQFF,TGTGCCACCCCGATAGGCGCCCGGGGAAATGAGCAGTTCTTC
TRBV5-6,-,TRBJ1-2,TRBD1,CASSPTTGINYGYTF,TGTGCCAGCAGCCCAACGACAGGGATTAACTATGGCTACACCTTC
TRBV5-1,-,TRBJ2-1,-,CASSVGSAYNEQFF,TGCGCCAGCAGCGTTGGGAGCGCCTACAATGAGCAGTTCTTC
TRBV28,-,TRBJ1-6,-,CASSPGQNSPLHF,TGTGCCAGCAGTCCAGGACAGAATTCACCCCTCCACTTT
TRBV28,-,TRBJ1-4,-,CASSFLSFGATNEKLFF,TGTGCCAGCAGTTTCTTGTCCTTCGGTGCAACTAATGAAAAACTGTTTTTT
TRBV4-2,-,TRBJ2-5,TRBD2,CASSPTSGGYETQYF,TGTGCCAGCAGCCCAACTAGCGGGGGGTATGAGACCCAGTACTTC
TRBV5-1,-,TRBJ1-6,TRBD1,CASSLLRQGNSPLHF,TGCGCCAGCAGCTTGCTAAGACAGGGAAACTCACCCCTCCACTTT
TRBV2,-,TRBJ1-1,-,CASSSDFWAEAFF,TGTGCCAGCTCCTCGGACTTTTGGGCTGAAGCTTTCTTT
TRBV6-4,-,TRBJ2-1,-,CASSEGVALGEQFF,TGTGCCAGCAGTGAAGGAGTAGCTTTAGGTGAGCAGTTCTTC
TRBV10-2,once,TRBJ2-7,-,CASRSGGSYEQYF,TGCGCCAGCAGAAGTGGCGGCTCCTACGAGCAGTACTTC
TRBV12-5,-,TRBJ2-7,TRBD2,CASAGGPPYEQYF,TGTGCTAGTGCGGGAGGACCTCCCTACGAGCAGTACTTC
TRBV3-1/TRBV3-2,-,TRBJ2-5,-,CASSQVRGWLETQYF,TGTGCCAGCAGCCAAGTTCGGGGTTGGCTGGAGACCCAGTACTTC